The rows below give T cell receptor beta chains drawn from one sample of a study of regulatory T cells in long-lasting Graves disease. One entry per CDR3 protein results from TCRdb running MiXCR on the multiplex PCR reads. The profile shows some 470,000 distinct CDR3 sequences, about 22% of them singletons. Sequencing used peripheral blood mononuclear cells (PBMCs), obtained when the disease was refractory, from a patient treated with antithyroid drugs. All receptors come from a female donor with Graves disease. Both conserved end residues are part of each CDR3. The D gene is left open where the match is weak. Clone size, where shown, is once, few, many, or a class for clones that have expanded.

TRBJ1-6 many TRBV28 TRBD1 CASSPGQVNSPLHF TGTGCCAGCAGCCCGGGACAGGTGAATTCACCCCTCCACTTT
TRBJ2-1 many TRBV12-3/TRBV12-4 NA CASSFQNGAGEQFF TGTGCCAGCAGTTTCCAGAATGGTGCGGGTGAGCAGTTCTTC
TRBJ1-1 NA TRBV6-2/TRBV6-3 NA CASSFIRASTGTEAFF TGTGCCAGCAGTTTCATACGAGCCTCGACGGGGACTGAAGCTTTCTTT
TRBJ1-2 NA TRBV5-8 NA CASSLDRTPYGYTF TGTGCCAGCAGTTTGGACAGAACCCCCTATGGCTACACCTTC
TRBJ1-1 many TRBV20-1 NA CSAREGGNTEAFF TGCAGTGCTAGAGAGGGGGGGAACACTGAAGCTTTCTTT
TRBJ2-5 many TRBV20-1 NA CSARDYAGDVQETQYF TGCAGTGCTAGAGACTACGCAGGGGATGTCCAAGAGACCCAGTACTTC
TRBJ2-1 once TRBV11-2 TRBD2 CASSLETSEDEQFF TGTGCCAGCAGCTTAGAGACTAGCGAGGATGAGCAGTTCTTC
TRBJ2-7 few TRBV3-1 NA CASSQEGRHSYEQYF TGTGCCAGCAGCCAAGAAGGCCGACACTCCTACGAGCAGTACTTC
TRBJ2-7 NA TRBV12-3/TRBV12-4 TRBD1 CASSLVNRGPQYF TGTGCCAGCAGTTTAGTTAACAGGGGACCGCAGTACTTC
TRBJ2-1 NA TRBV7-2 NA CASGRWASEYNEQFF TGTGCCAGCGGCCGGTGGGCTAGCGAGTACAATGAGCAGTTCTTC
TRBJ1-2 NA TRBV9 NA CASSVALGTGYGYTF TGTGCCAGCAGCGTAGCCTTGGGGACGGGCTATGGCTACACCTTC
TRBJ2-5 NA TRBV30 TRBD2 CAWSVGLAGGETQYF TGTGCCTGGAGTGTGGGACTAGCGGGAGGGGAGACCCAGTACTTC
TRBJ2-5 many TRBV15 NA CATSRTSRRQETQYF TGTGCCACCAGCCGGACATCTCGCAGACAAGAGACCCAGTACTTC
TRBJ2-1 NA TRBV24-1 TRBD1 CATSRPGQLNEQFF TGTGCCACCTCCCGCCCGGGACAGTTAAATGAGCAGTTCTTC
TRBJ1-5 many TRBV7-8 NA CASSSDGQNQPQHF TGTGCCAGCAGCTCGGATGGACAGAATCAGCCCCAGCATTTT
TRBJ1-1 many TRBV28 NA CVAGLTWNTEAFF TGTGTAGCGGGACTTACCTGGAACACTGAAGCTTTCTTT
TRBJ2-7 many TRBV12-3/TRBV12-4 TRBD2 CASSLSAGGGEQYF TGTGCCAGCAGCCTCTCTGCGGGAGGGGGCGAGCAGTACTTC
TRBJ2-5 NA TRBV30 TRBD2 CAWTASGGETQYF TGTGCCTGGACCGCGAGCGGGGGAGAGACCCAGTACTTC
TRBJ2-2 many TRBV24-1 TRBD1 CATSDPGTGRSAGELFF TGTGCCACCAGTGACCCCGGGACAGGGAGATCGGCCGGGGAGCTGTTTTTT
TRBJ1-5 few TRBV7-8 NA CASSLEGYNQPQHF TGTGCCAGCAGCTTAGAGGGATACAATCAGCCCCAGCATTTT
TRBJ1-2 many TRBV20-1 NA CSARASIVGGYTF TGCAGTGCTAGAGCCAGTATCGTAGGTGGCTACACCTTC
TRBJ1-5 many TRBV28 TRBD1 CASSSRTGVGGQPQHF TGTGCCAGCAGTTCGAGGACAGGGGTGGGAGGTCAGCCCCAGCATTTT
TRBJ1-5 NA TRBV19 NA CASSTLEGSQPQHF TGTGCCAGTAGTACCCTGGAGGGGAGTCAGCCCCAGCATTTT
TRBJ1-6 many TRBV12-3/TRBV12-4 NA CASSLGDGAPLHF TGTGCCAGCAGTTTGGGTGACGGGGCACCCCTCCACTTT
TRBJ1-3 NA TRBV6-4 NA CASRMQVGNTIYF TGTGCCAGCAGGATGCAGGTGGGAAACACCATATATTTT
TRBJ2-5 many TRBV6-1 NA CASASTQETQYF TGTGCCAGCGCGTCGACCCAAGAGACCCAGTACTTC
TRBJ2-1 NA TRBV7-9 NA CASSFREWSLGEQFF TGTGCCAGCAGCTTCCGGGAGTGGTCATTGGGTGAGCAGTTCTTC
TRBJ1-6 NA TRBV20-1 NA CSARDVRGGSNSPLHF TGCAGTGCTAGAGATGTGCGGGGGGGAAGTAATTCACCCCTCCACTTT
TRBJ2-7 NA TRBV12-3/TRBV12-4 TRBD2 CASSPHPGLAGNEQYF TGTGCCAGCAGTCCTCACCCGGGACTAGCGGGAAACGAGCAGTACTTC
TRBJ1-5 few TRBV6-4 NA CASRGMVSNGQPQHF TGTGCCAGCAGAGGGATGGTTTCTAATGGTCAGCCCCAGCATTTT
TRBJ1-5 many TRBV12-3/TRBV12-4 TRBD1 CASSFSGGQPQHF TGTGCCAGCAGTTTTTCAGGGGGTCAGCCCCAGCATTTT
TRBJ2-6 many TRBV6-1 TRBD1 CASSVARGHGANVLTF TGTGCCAGCAGTGTTGCAAGGGGGCATGGGGCCAACGTCCTGACTTTC
TRBJ2-4 few TRBV19 NA CASRDPFIQYF TGTGCCAGTAGGGACCCGTTCATTCAGTACTTC
TRBJ1-2 NA TRBV28 NA CTSSSWGGGWYGYTF TGTACCAGCAGTTCTTGGGGGGGGGGTTGGTATGGCTACACCTTC
TRBJ2-4 NA TRBV6-2/TRBV6-3 NA CASSPKSSGEGYF TGTGCCAGCAGTCCAAAGTCGTCAGGCGAGGGGTACTTC
TRBJ2-3 NA TRBV3-1 TRBD2 CASSQPWTSGTDTQYF TGTGCCAGCAGCCAACCCTGGACTAGCGGGACAGATACGCAGTATTTT
TRBJ1-1 NA TRBV18 NA CASSPLENTEASF TGTGCCAGCTCACCACTAGAGAACACTGAAGCTTCCTTT
TRBJ2-7 NA TRBV20-1 NA CSARDSERGGYGQYF TGCAGTGCTAGAGATTCGGAGAGGGGGGGCTACGGGCAGTACTTC
TRBJ2-6 many TRBV27 NA CASSLSVSGANVLTF TGTGCCAGCAGTTTATCGGTCTCTGGGGCCAACGTCCTGACTTTC
TRBJ1-1 NA TRBV28 NA CARRQGNPNTEAFF TGTGCCAGGCGTCAGGGGAATCCGAACACTGAAGCTTTCTTT
TRBJ1-6 NA TRBV5-1 NA CASSPGGGGSPLHF TGCGCCAGCAGCCCGGGGGGGGGTGGTTCACCCCTCCACTTT
TRBJ1-1 NA TRBV6-1 NA CASTQSSNTEAFF TGTGCCAGCACCCAGTCTTCGAACACTGAAGCTTTCTTT
TRBJ2-7 many TRBV6-2/TRBV6-3 TRBD2 CASSSLGTSGIWTYEQYF TGTGCCAGCAGTTCTCTTGGGACTAGCGGGATATGGACCTACGAGCAGTACTTC
TRBJ1-5 many TRBV19 NA CASSIYGWDQPQHF TGTGCCAGTAGTATCTATGGGTGGGATCAGCCCCAGCATTTT
TRBJ2-5 many TRBV7-8 NA CASSPLKGYQETQYF TGTGCCAGCAGCCCACTAAAGGGGTACCAAGAGACCCAGTACTTC
TRBJ1-3 many TRBV28 NA CASSSIRAASGNTIYF TGTGCCAGCAGTTCTATCCGGGCCGCGTCTGGAAACACCATATATTTT
TRBJ1-1 NA TRBV19 NA CASSWGGVNTEAFF TGTGCCAGTAGTTGGGGGGGGGTGAACACTGAAGCTTTCTTT